Below, 31 T cell receptor beta chains from the same sample are listed, as sequenced in a study of T-cell memory formation after mild COVID-19. TCRdb recomputed calls from the 5' RACE reads with MiXCR, one row per CDR3 protein. This sample has around 300,000 distinct CDR3 sequences; roughly 17% occur once, and the top ten carry roughly 23%. The source material was PBMCs or a T cell subset sorted from them (not recorded which). The receptor set was obtained from a man younger than 30 who had mild COVID-19 (a few samples of this study predate the infection). Cell type and time point are not known.

This chain links TRBV7-2 with TRBJ2-5; 10 bases map to TRBD2. This CDR3 comprises 15 residues. Germline V gene sequence: CDR1 SGHTA, CDR2 FQGNSA. J gave up 6 bases and V 2 bases, and 6 bases lay outside the gene matches. The CDR3 sequence is CASSLPSGGAKTQYF. The CDR3 DNA is TGTGCCAGCAGCTTACCCAGCGGGGGGGCCAAGACCCAGTACTTC.

This chain links TRBV7-2 with TRBJ2-5; D may be TRBD2 (6 bases). Trimming took 4 bases from V and 7 from J, leaving 19 bases between them. The CDR3 extends over 15 amino acids. In germline, CDR1 is SGHTA, CDR2 FQGNSA. The CDR3 DNA reads TGTGCCAGCAGCTCCTCCGGGACTTACCGGGGGACCCAGTACTTC. Encoded protein: CASSSSGTYRGTQYF.

In this sample, this clonotype turned up many times. This rearrangement joins TRBV10-2 to TRBJ2-3; the match to TRBD2 covers 7 bases. Per the germline V gene, CDR1 is WSHSY and CDR2 is SAAADI. With V trimmed by 6 bases and J by 1 base, 4 bases remained unmatched. CDR3 length: 14 amino acids. The CDR3 reads CASRLALGTDTQYF. CDR3 nucleotides: TGCGCCAGCAGACTAGCGTTGGGCACAGATACGCAGTATTTT.

This clonotype was recorded a few times. The V call is TRBV4-3, the J call TRBJ2-3, with D possibly TRBD2 on 5 matching bases. The CDR3 runs to 16 residues. Germline CDR1 LGHNA, CDR2 YSLEER. V was trimmed by 0 bases and J by 3 bases, leaving 13 bases between them. DNA for the CDR3: TGCGCCAGCAGCCAAGATTTGAGGAGGAGGACAGATACGCAGTATTTT. This sequence encodes CASSQDLRRRTDTQYF.

The sample holds a few counts of this clonotype. The chain couples TRBV27 to TRBJ1-2; perhaps TRBD1 as D (5 bases). V was trimmed by 0 bases and J by 8 bases, leaving 10 bases between them. The CDR3 totals 13 residues. Germline lookup yields CDR1 MNHEY and CDR2 SMNVEV (reference sequence). This CDR3 reads CASSLSPGRGYTF. The CDR3 DNA follows: TGTGCCAGCAGTTTATCGCCAGGGAGGGGCTACACCTTC.

This clonotype was found a few times. The chain recombines TRBV12-3 or TRBV12-4 with TRBJ2-1; TRBD1 aligns across 8 bases. Losses at the gene ends were 6 bases for V and 3 bases for J; bases not matched to a gene: 7. This CDR3 is 15 amino acids long. The CDR3: CASRAGTGNYNEQFF. As DNA, the CDR3 is TGTGCCAGCAGAGCCGGGACAGGTAACTACAATGAGCAGTTCTTC.

V usage is TRBV27 and J usage is TRBJ2-2; either TRBD1 or TRBD2 may fit D (5 bases each). Trimming took 3 bases from V and 8 from J, leaving 28 bases between them. CDR1 is MNHEY, CDR2 SMNVEV, per germline (reference sequence). This CDR3 has 19 residues. The CDR3 DNA reads as TGTGCCAGCAGTTTTGGGCGGGTGGGGGTTGTACCAGTTTCAGGGGAGCTGTTTTTT. Translation: CASSFGRVGVVPVSGELFF.

This clonotype was detected a few times. The chain combines TRBV5-1 with TRBJ2-3, with 11 bases aligning to TRBD2. This CDR3 is 17 amino acids long. Germline assignment: CDR1 SGHRS and CDR2 YFSETQ. The V and J ends lost 0 bases and 6 bases, in that order; junction bases with no gene match: 9. CDR3 sequence reads: CASSLAVASGGSDTQYF. The CDR3 DNA reads TGCGCCAGCAGCTTGGCTGTGGCTAGCGGGGGGAGTGATACGCAGTATTTT.

This clonotype was counted between two and nine times. The V and J genes are TRBV4-1 and TRBJ1-6; D is unclear. The CDR3 spans 14 residues. CDR1 is MGHRA, CDR2 YSYEKL, per germline. Trimming pared 3 bases from V and 5 bases from J, leaving 8 bases between. CDR3 residues: CASSQGMNNSPLHF. CDR3 bases: TGCGCCAGCAGCCAGGGGATGAATAATTCACCCCTCCACTTT.

The sample holds a few counts of this clonotype. The V gene is TRBV28, the J gene TRBJ2-5; no clear D. Germline-derived CDR1 and CDR2 are MDHEN and SYDVKM. This CDR3 region has 13 residues. The V and J ends lost 2 bases and 6 bases respectively, with 10 bases between them. CDR3 sequence reads: CASSLSLIKTQYF. The CDR3 bases are TGTGCCAGCAGTTTAAGTCTGATAAAGACCCAGTACTTC.

The J gene is TRBJ2-3, the V gene TRBV28, with 7 positions matching TRBD1. The J segment lost 0 bases and the V segment lost 6 bases, leaving 3 bases of the junction unmatched. Germline-derived CDR1 and CDR2 are MDHEN and SYDVKM. The length of the CDR3 is 14 residues. CDR3: CASRTGSSTDTQYF. CDR3 in DNA: TGTGCCAGCAGGACAGGGAGTAGCACAGATACGCAGTATTTT.

This clonotype occurred a few times. This chain links TRBV4-1 with TRBJ2-4; 10 positions agree with TRBD2. J lost 8 bases, V lost 1 base, and 8 bases had no gene match. The CDR3 sequence is 16 residues long. Germline CDR1 MGHRA, CDR2 YSYEKL. The DNA for the CDR3 is TGCGCCAGCAGCCAAGTCGGAGCGGGGGGGCCTGACATTCAGTACTTC. It translates to CASSQVGAGGPDIQYF.

This clonotype showed up just a few times. The rearrangement links TRBV20-1 to TRBJ2-7; no reliable D call. Trimming took off 2 bases at V and 7 bases at J, with 15 bases between the two ends. The CDR3 has 13 amino acids. CDR1 is DFQATT, CDR2 SNEGSKA, per germline (reference sequence). CDR3 nucleotides: TGCAGTGCTAGACTACCAAACCGTCGGGAGCAGTACGTC. Amino acids: CSARLPNRREQYV.

This clonotype has only a few counts. The gene calls are TRBV4-1 and TRBJ2-3; unclear D gene. This CDR3 contains 12 residues. V lost 2 bases and J lost 10, with 10 bases in between. Germline CDR1 is MGHRA and CDR2 is YSYEKL. CDR3 coding DNA: TGCGCCAGCAGCCAAAGGCAGAGTGCGCAGTATTTT. This codes for CASSQRQSAQYF.

This chain uses TRBV20-1 with TRBJ2-5, with a tentative D call TRBD2 (6 bases). This CDR3 spans 13 amino acids. Trimming took off 5 bases at V and 4 bases at J, with 14 bases between the two ends. CDR1 and CDR2 from the germline V gene are DFQATT and SNEGSKA (reference sequence). The CDR3 here is CSARGEEGETQYF. The CDR3 coding sequence is TGCAGTGCTCGGGGTGAGGAGGGAGAGACCCAGTACTTC.

This clonotype occurred a few times. The V call is TRBV7-6, the J call TRBJ2-5; D possibly corresponds to TRBD1 (7 bases). V dropped 4 bases and J dropped 7 bases, with 19 bases sitting between them. CDR1 and CDR2 (germline): SGHVS, FNYEAQ. This CDR3 spans 15 amino acids. The CDR3 reads CASSSPGPQGGTQYF. The DNA of the CDR3 is TGTGCCAGCAGCTCTCCGGGGCCCCAGGGGGGGACCCAGTACTTC.

This sequence joins TRBV29-1 and TRBJ2-1; possible D gene TRBD1, 6 bases. The CDR3 is made up of 14 amino acids. The V and J ends lost 5 bases and 7 bases respectively, with 18 bases between them. Germline V gene lookup returns CDR1 SQVTM and CDR2 ANQGSEA. Written as DNA, the CDR3 is TGCAGCGTTAAAGGGGGACCCGTGGGTAATGAGCAGTTCTTC. Translation gives CSVKGGPVGNEQFF.

The sample holds a few counts of this clonotype. The V gene is TRBV5-6, the J gene TRBJ2-5, with D uncertain. The CDR3 is 15 residues long. Germline V lookup: CDR1 SGHDT, CDR2 YYEEEE. V dropped 4 bases and J dropped 2 bases, with 15 bases sitting between them. The CDR3 is CASSTKTVYQETQYF. The CDR3, as DNA: TGTGCCAGCAGCACAAAAACGGTATATCAAGAGACCCAGTACTTC. Filled out from reference TRBV5-6 and TRBJ2-5, the complete variable domain reads DAGVTQSPTHLIKTRGQQVTLRCSPKSGHDTVSWYQQALGQGPQFIFQYYEEEERQRGNFPDRFSGHQFPNYSSELNVNALLLGDSALYLCASSTKTVYQETQYFGPGTRLLVL.

The V gene is TRBV6-5, the J gene TRBJ1-3, with D hard to call. The CDR3 is 18 residues long. V lost 0 bases to trimming and J lost 0 bases, with 15 bases between them. Per germline, CDR1 MNHEY and CDR2 SVGAGI. CDR3 nucleotides: TGTGCCAGCAGTTACTCGAGGCTCGGAGCAAGCTCTGGAAACACCATATATTTT. This translates into CASSYSRLGASSGNTIYF.

This clonotype was found many times. The chain uses TRBV19 and TRBJ2-1; 12 bases align to TRBD2. V trimming: 9 bases; J trimming: 4 bases; junction bases outside the gene matches: 4. The CDR3 runs 14 residues. CDR1 and CDR2 (germline): LNHDA, SQIVND (reference sequence). The CDR3 loop is CASTGLAGYNEQFF. The CDR3 DNA sequence: TGTGCCAGCACAGGACTAGCGGGGTACAATGAGCAGTTCTTC. Drawing the rest from reference TRBV19 and TRBJ2-1, the complete variable domain is DGGITQSPKYLFRKEGQNVTLSCEQNLNHDAMYWYRQDPGQGLRLIYYSQIVNDFQKGDIAEGYSVSREKKESFPLTVTSAQKNPTAFYLCASTGLAGYNEQFFGPGTRLTVL.

This clonotype has just a few counts. This chain joins TRBV10-3 and TRBJ2-5; TRBD1 aligns across 7 bases. CDR1 ENHRY and CDR2 SYGVKD come from the germline V gene. Losses at the gene ends were 6 bases for V and 4 bases for J; bases not matched to a gene: 5. The CDR3 runs 13 residues. CDR3 region: CAISPTGRETQYF. The CDR3, as DNA: TGTGCCATCAGCCCGACAGGGAGAGAGACCCAGTACTTC.

This clonotype was counted between two and nine times. The V gene is TRBV4-3, the J gene TRBJ2-2; the D gene is possibly TRBD1 (5 bases). The CDR3 loop spans 15 amino acids. The V gene's germline CDR1 is LGHNA and CDR2 YSLEER. Trimming took off 8 bases at V and 4 bases at J, with 17 bases between the two ends. This CDR3 reads CASGWGVDFTGELFF. As DNA, the CDR3 is TGCGCCAGCGGATGGGGCGTCGACTTCACCGGGGAGCTGTTTTTT.

This clonotype has just a few counts. The chain recombines TRBV19 with TRBJ2-7; D might be TRBD1 (5 bases). The CDR3 runs 15 residues. CDR1 LNHDA and CDR2 SQIVND come from the germline V gene (reference sequence). Trimming stripped 4 bases from V and 4 bases from J, with 17 bases between. For the CDR3, the DNA is TGTGCCAGTAGTACCAGCCTAGTGGGGCCTTACGAGCAGTACTTC. This encodes CASSTSLVGPYEQYF.

The V and J genes are TRBV7-2 and TRBJ1-1; D possibly corresponds to TRBD1 (5 bases). V was trimmed by 4 bases and J by 1 base, leaving 13 bases between them. This CDR3 is 15 amino acids long. CDR1 and CDR2 (germline): SGHTA, FQGNSA. The CDR3 nucleotides read TGTGCCAGCAGCTCCAGAGGTAGGGGGAACACTGAAGCTTTCTTT. It translates to CASSSRGRGNTEAFF.

This clonotype was recorded at least ten times. The rearrangement links TRBV20-1 to TRBJ1-5; D gene ambiguous. This CDR3 is built from 17 residues. Trimming took off 3 bases at V and 3 bases at J, with 21 bases between the two ends. Germline V gene data show CDR1 as DFQATT and CDR2 as SNEGSKA (reference sequence). The CDR3 DNA reads TGCAGTGCTAGGCCCCGGGCGGGCCGAGGCCCCAATCAGCCCCAGCATTTT. Residues: CSARPRAGRGPNQPQHF.

The J gene is TRBJ2-3, the V gene TRBV7-9; D not resolved. This CDR3 contains 14 residues. Trimming shortened V by 5 bases and J by 7 bases, and 16 bases separated the two germline ends. Looked up from germline, CDR1 is SEHNR and CDR2 is FQNEAQ (reference sequence). The CDR3 here is CASSPRRPQNTQYF. The CDR3 DNA is TGTGCCAGCAGCCCCCGGCGGCCACAAAATACGCAGTATTTT.

The genes are TRBV4-3 and TRBJ2-5; tentative D call: TRBD2 (7 bases). The CDR3 spans 15 residues. With 0 bases removed from V and 5 bases from J, the gap between germline ends came to 13 bases. CDR1 is LGHNA, CDR2 YSLEER, per germline. Here the CDR3 DNA reads TGCGCCAGCAGCCAAGAATGGGGGGGCTCGGAGACCCAGTACTTC. It yields the protein CASSQEWGGSETQYF.

This clonotype appeared a few times. The rearrangement uses TRBV27 and TRBJ2-3, with D perhaps TRBD1 (5 bases). Between the trimmed V and J ends, which lost 6 bases and 5 bases, there was a span of 12 bases. There are 13 residues in the CDR3. Looked up from germline, CDR1 is MNHEY and CDR2 is SMNVEV (reference sequence). The DNA for the CDR3 is TGTGCCAGCAGAGGAAGGGGTGAAGATACGCAGTATTTT. This translates into CASRGRGEDTQYF.

The V call is TRBV5-1, the J call TRBJ1-4; D is unresolved. The germline V gene has CDR1 SGHRS and CDR2 YFSETQ. This CDR3 region has 16 residues. V lost 1 base, J lost 3 bases, and 13 bases lay in between. CDR3 nucleotide sequence: TGCGCCAGCAGCTTGCTGGGGTTGAAGGCTAATGAAAAACTGTTTTTT. Protein sequence: CASSLLGLKANEKLFF.

The chain recombines TRBV2 with TRBJ2-1, with D unclear. With 4 bases removed from V and 6 bases from J, the gap between germline ends came to 7 bases. Germline loops: CDR1 SNHLY, CDR2 FYNNEI. CDR3 size: 12 residues. The CDR3, as DNA: TGTGCCAGCAGTGTCCTTTTCAATGAGCAGTTCTTC. This encodes CASSVLFNEQFF.

There are a few counts of this clonotype. The chain links TRBV4-1 to TRBJ2-7; tentative D call: TRBD1 (6 bases). The CDR3 spans 16 residues. Looked up from germline, CDR1 is MGHRA and CDR2 is YSYEKL. Trimming stripped 3 bases from V and 2 bases from J, with 17 bases between. The CDR3: CASSQSIRQGTYEQYV. Written as DNA, the CDR3 is TGCGCCAGCAGCCAGTCCATTCGCCAGGGGACCTACGAGCAGTACGTC.